A selection of T cell receptor beta chains follows, all from one sample in a study of blood T cell repertoires in COVID-19. Measured with immunoSEQ multiplex PCR; TCRdb has only the in-frame clones, and not every one. The table lists some 260,000 clones, around 85% of them singletons, with around 3.6% in the top ten. The sequenced material came from peripheral blood. All receptors derive from a woman between 35 and 50 years old with active or convalescent COVID-19. The CDR3 runs from the conserved cysteine through the conserved F or W. The order of the fields is CDR3 protein, CDR3 length, V gene.

CDR3aa: CSVRAPKQGYTEAFF; len: 15; v_gene: TRBV29-1
CDR3aa: CASSETGLAVYNEQFF; len: 16; v_gene: TRBV10-2
CDR3aa: CAWRWLTGDRYTF; len: 13; v_gene: TRBV30
CDR3aa: CASSLDRAGNTIYF; len: 14; v_gene: TRBV11-2
CDR3aa: CASRNRGGTF; len: 10; v_gene: TRBV11-3
CDR3aa: CASSLGQKNSPLHF; len: 14; v_gene: TRBV11-1
CDR3aa: CASSSRVAPSFNEKLFF; len: 17; v_gene: TRBV7-2
CDR3aa: CASSLVRAQGARYTGELFF; len: 19; v_gene: TRBV7-3
CDR3aa: CASSQVGTSGGAGDTQYF; len: 18; v_gene: TRBV4-1
CDR3aa: CASSLEGGQHTEAFF; len: 15; v_gene: TRBV5-1
CDR3aa: CASSLYPPGRAPYNSPLHF; len: 19; v_gene: TRBV27
CDR3aa: CASSESGGSYEQYF; len: 14; v_gene: TRBV25-1
CDR3aa: CASGAYNSPLHF; len: 12; v_gene: TRBV10-3
CDR3aa: CASYSGNEQFF; len: 11; v_gene: TRBV11-3
CDR3aa: CASSPVRLAGGLETQYF; len: 17; v_gene: TRBV18
CDR3aa: CASSPDYYTGELFF; len: 14; v_gene: TRBV27
CDR3aa: CASSLEWEGPHGYTF; len: 15; v_gene: TRBV5-4
CDR3aa: CASSTLGGRGYGYTF; len: 15; v_gene: TRBV6-6
CDR3aa: CASRSRPRGEQYF; len: 13; v_gene: TRBV6-5
CDR3aa: CASSISGGAQETQYF; len: 15; v_gene: TRBV6-6
CDR3aa: CASRNSGGIDTQYF; len: 14; v_gene: TRBV28
CDR3aa: CSVARNAENEKLFF; len: 14; v_gene: TRBV29-1
CDR3aa: CASSWGTGYSGNTIYF; len: 16; v_gene: TRBV5-1
CDR3aa: CASSIATGITEAFF; len: 14; v_gene: TRBV19
CDR3aa: CSVLGHGNQPQHF; len: 13; v_gene: TRBV29-1
CDR3aa: CASTHESSYNSPLHF; len: 15; v_gene: TRBV7-2
CDR3aa: CASRRQGNEQFF; len: 12; v_gene: TRBV28
CDR3aa: CASSRQGGNQPQHF; len: 14; v_gene: TRBV27
CDR3aa: CASSPTASSRVYGYTF; len: 16; v_gene: TRBV18
CDR3aa: CASSEEGWSTEAFF; len: 14; v_gene: TRBV6-1
CDR3aa: CASSTWTGGTEAFF; len: 14; v_gene: TRBV7-2
CDR3aa: CASSGQGGNTGELFF; len: 15; v_gene: TRBV2
CDR3aa: CASSQDGGRFQPQHF; len: 15; v_gene: TRBV4-1
CDR3aa: CASTPRDEQFF; len: 11; v_gene: TRBV7-9
CDR3aa: CASTPWWPRSLQEDSPLHF; len: 19; v_gene: TRBV28
CDR3aa: CASSYSPGQGFYGYTF; len: 16; v_gene: TRBV6-5
CDR3aa: CASSLPGLTTDTQYF; len: 15; v_gene: TRBV27
CDR3aa: CASKDFRGTNTEAFF; len: 15; v_gene: TRBV6-6
CDR3aa: CASSVQGYNEQFF; len: 13; v_gene: TRBV25-1
CDR3aa: CASSSSNYGYTF; len: 12; v_gene: TRBV12-3/TRBV12-4
CDR3aa: CASSLEAGRETQYF; len: 14; v_gene: TRBV5-1
CDR3aa: CASSLQQGTAYEQYF; len: 15; v_gene: TRBV5-1
CDR3aa: CASSGGQNEKLFF; len: 13; v_gene: TRBV6-1
CDR3aa: CASSPGDRVSGANVLTF; len: 17; v_gene: TRBV5-5
CDR3aa: CASSANRVANYGYTF; len: 15; v_gene: TRBV2
CDR3aa: CASSPRTGSYEQYF; len: 14; v_gene: TRBV7-2
CDR3aa: CASSFNRGVYNEQFF; len: 15; v_gene: TRBV27
CDR3aa: CAISSYGTGRNTIYF; len: 15; v_gene: TRBV10-3
CDR3aa: CASSVSSQGASGNTIYF; len: 17; v_gene: TRBV9
CDR3aa: CASSRAGDSNQPQHF; len: 15; v_gene: TRBV27
CDR3aa: CASSLWTSGEHNEQFF; len: 16; v_gene: TRBV19
CDR3aa: CASISWTGERNEQFF; len: 15; v_gene: TRBV19
CDR3aa: CASSLRGGRGRNTEAFF; len: 17; v_gene: TRBV27
CDR3aa: CASSASTGYNEQFF; len: 14; v_gene: TRBV9
CDR3aa: CASTHGGGSYNEQFF; len: 15; v_gene: TRBV28